The clone carrying this T cell receptor beta chain was seen only once. Participants, about 18 to 90 years old, spanned around 25 US areas. Clinical history as reported by participants underpinned cohort assignment. This entry belongs to a study of blood T cell repertoires in COVID-19. Study background: Spain, Italy and the United States supplied samples that represented acute and convalescent COVID-19.

Germline values: CDR1 LGHNA, CDR2 YNFKEQ. Trimming pared 4 bases from V and 8 bases from J, leaving 20 bases between. The CDR3 has 16 residues. Per the original methods: Researchers report that nucleated cell counts were estimated from reference gene primer amplification. Repertoires were generated with immunoSEQ multiplex PCR, while TCRdb's copy carries only in-frame clones and drops some. For V, J and clone size, that table is used; D and trimming come from the DNA. The sample has 380,000 or so clones, roughly 88% seen once; the top ten hold roughly 2%. The sequenced material came from PBMCs or T cells enriched from blood (not recorded which). The receptor was derived from a woman in her thirties or forties with acute COVID-19. This chain joins TRBV4-2 and TRBJ1-4, with D maybe TRBD1 (5 bases). CDR3 loop: CASSRAPGTYKEKLFF. CDR3 coding DNA: TGTGCCAGCAGCCGTGCCCCCGGGACTTATAAGGAAAAACTGTTTTTT.